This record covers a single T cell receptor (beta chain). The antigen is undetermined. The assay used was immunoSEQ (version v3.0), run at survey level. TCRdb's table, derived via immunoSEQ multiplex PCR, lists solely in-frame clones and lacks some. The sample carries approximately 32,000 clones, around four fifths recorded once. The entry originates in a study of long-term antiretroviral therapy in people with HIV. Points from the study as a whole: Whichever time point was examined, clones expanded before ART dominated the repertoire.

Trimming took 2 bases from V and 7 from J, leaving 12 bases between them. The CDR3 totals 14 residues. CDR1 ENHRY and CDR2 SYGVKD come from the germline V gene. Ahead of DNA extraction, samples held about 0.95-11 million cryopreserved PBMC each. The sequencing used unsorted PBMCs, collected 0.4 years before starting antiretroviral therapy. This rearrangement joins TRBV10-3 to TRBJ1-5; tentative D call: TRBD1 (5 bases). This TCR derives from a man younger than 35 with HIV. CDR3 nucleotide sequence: TGTGCCATCAGTGAGGGGGCGGCCAGCCAGCCCCAGCATTTT. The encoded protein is CAISEGAASQPQHF.